These 15 T cell receptor beta chains were all obtained from the same sample, sequenced in a study of CD8 T cells in Susac syndrome. With random hexamers, roughly 0.45 to 1 ug RNA was reverse transcribed. TCRdb used MiXCR to reprocess the immunoSEQ multiplex PCR reads, holding one entry per CDR3 protein. The table shows around 170,000 distinct CDR3 sequences, with more than 90% occurring only once. The sequencing sample was made of CD4+ T cells from PBMCs. These receptors originate from a human donor with Susac syndrome.

This chain uses TRBV6-1 with TRBJ1-6, with 7 bases lining up with TRBD1. Per germline, CDR1 MNHNS and CDR2 SASEGT. The CDR3 covers 16 residues. With 6 bases clipped from V and 8 bases from J, the junction kept 13 bases outside the gene matches. CDR3 DNA: TGTGCCAGCAGATGGGACAGTACCGAATCGGATTCACCCCTCCACTTT. It yields the protein CASRWDSTESDSPLHF.

CDR3 sequence (DNA): TGTGCCAGGACTAAAGACAGGGACGCTGAAGCTTTCTTT. This encodes CARTKDRDAEAFF. The chain combines TRBV2 with TRBJ1-1; 7 bases match TRBD1. Germline CDR1 SNHLY, CDR2 FYNNEI. The J segment lost 6 bases and the V segment lost 9 bases, leaving 10 bases of the junction unmatched. The CDR3 totals 13 residues.

The CDR3 DNA reads as TGCAGTGCCGACGAACAGGGTAGAAGCGAAAAACTGTTTTTT. This gives the protein CSADEQGRSEKLFF. The chain uses TRBV20-1 and TRBJ1-4; tentative D call: TRBD1 (6 bases). Germline lookup yields CDR1 DFQATT and CDR2 SNEGSKA (reference sequence). The CDR3 spans 14 residues. The V and J ends lost 6 bases and 8 bases respectively, with 19 bases between them.

This clonotype was seen more than once but under ten times. V gene TRBV11-2 combines with J gene TRBJ2-2; the D is unclear. The CDR3 length is 12 residues. V gave up 3 bases and J gave up 3 bases, with 2 bases separating them. The germline CDR1 and CDR2 sequences are SGHAT and FQNNGV. In DNA, the CDR3 is TGTGCCAGCAGCTTGCACACCGGGGAGCTGTTTTTT. Its protein product is CASSLHTGELFF.

The chain employs TRBV27 and TRBJ1-5; D is ambiguous. CDR3 length: 15 amino acids. The germline V and J ends were trimmed by 4 bases and 0 bases, with 10 bases remaining between them. Germline lookup yields CDR1 MNHEY and CDR2 SMNVEV (reference sequence). The CDR3 loop is CASSWDGSSNQPQHF. The CDR3 DNA sequence: TGTGCCAGCAGTTGGGATGGAAGTAGCAATCAGCCCCAGCATTTT.

The V gene is TRBV20-1, the J gene TRBJ2-1, with TRBD2 identical over 14 bases. The CDR3 is 15 amino acids. Trimming took 6 bases from V and 7 from J; bases not matched to a gene: 8. Germline V gene sequence: CDR1 DFQATT, CDR2 SNEGSKA (reference sequence). The CDR3: CSARLAGGPSNEQFF. The CDR3 coding sequence is TGCAGTGCCAGACTAGCGGGGGGGCCTAGTAATGAGCAGTTCTTC.

J is TRBJ2-3 and V is TRBV7-2; D gene unclear. Germline V CDR1 and CDR2: SGHTA, FQGNSA. The CDR3 runs to 15 residues. V lost 6 bases and J 0 bases, leaving 13 bases between the germline ends. The CDR3 loop reads CASSWTPGSTDTQYF. CDR3 DNA sequence: TGTGCCAGCAGTTGGACGCCCGGAAGCACAGATACGCAGTATTTT.

The J gene is TRBJ1-2, the V gene TRBV4-1, with 7 nucleotides matching TRBD1. The CDR3 totals 14 residues. V dropped 4 bases and J dropped 3; count of bases not matched to a gene: 5. CDR1 and CDR2 (germline): MGHRA, YSYEKL. This CDR3 reads CASSPPGTDYGYTF. The CDR3 bases are TGCGCCAGCAGCCCCCCCGGGACAGACTATGGCTACACCTTC.

This clonotype is a singleton in its sample. The CDR3 DNA reads TGTGCCAGCAGCTTGCTGGCAGGGCCCTACGAGCAGTACTTC. Residues: CASSLLAGPYEQYF. The chain links TRBV7-9 to TRBJ2-7, with a weak D call TRBD1 (5 bases). The CDR3 has 14 amino acids. Trimming pared 3 bases from V and 2 bases from J, leaving 11 bases between. Germline V gene sequence: CDR1 SEHNR, CDR2 FQNEAQ (reference sequence).

The V gene is TRBV20-1, the J gene TRBJ1-2; 7 nucleotides match TRBD1. The germline V gene has CDR1 DFQATT and CDR2 SNEGSKA (reference sequence). V lost 5 bases, J lost 4 bases, and 7 bases stayed unmatched. This CDR3 is 13 amino acids long. The CDR3 here is CSADTGTVYGYTF. CDR3 nucleotide sequence: TGCAGTGCTGATACCGGGACAGTCTATGGCTACACCTTC.

The chain links TRBV5-1 to TRBJ2-5; 10 nucleotides line up with TRBD2. Unmatched junction bases numbered 4, after V lost 3 bases and J lost 5 bases. In germline, CDR1 is SGHRS, CDR2 YFSETQ. The CDR3 runs to 14 residues. CDR3 in amino acids: CASSSGTSDETQYF. For the CDR3, the DNA is TGCGCCAGCAGCTCCGGGACTAGCGACGAGACCCAGTACTTC.

The CDR3 DNA sequence: TGCGCCAGCAGCGCGGGACTAGCGGGGGGATTTTACAATGAGCAGTTCTTC. It translates to CASSAGLAGGFYNEQFF. The chain uses TRBV4-1 and TRBJ2-1, with 15 bases identical to TRBD2. Germline assignment: CDR1 MGHRA and CDR2 YSYEKL. The CDR3 loop spans 17 amino acids. Trimming removed 5 bases from V and 4 bases from J; junction bases left unmatched: 6.

This chain uses TRBV5-1 with TRBJ1-1; D unresolved. From germline, CDR1 is SGHRS and CDR2 YFSETQ. The ends were cut back, 4 bases at V and 4 bases at J, with 17 bases in the middle. The CDR3 totals 15 residues. The DNA of the CDR3 is TGCGCCAGCAGCCCCGTTATATCGGCTAGCACTGAAGCTTTCTTT. It is translated as CASSPVISASTEAFF.

V gene TRBV6-2 or TRBV6-3 combines with J gene TRBJ1-6; D is uncertain. Germline V gene lookup returns CDR1 MNHEY and CDR2 SVGEGT. The germline V and J ends were trimmed by 6 bases and 7 bases, with 7 bases remaining between them. The CDR3 loop spans 12 amino acids. This CDR3 is CASRGMNSPLHF. In nucleotides, the CDR3 is TGTGCCAGCAGGGGCATGAATTCACCCCTCCACTTT.

The rearrangement joins TRBV14 to TRBJ1-6; TRBD1 matches 9 bases. J was trimmed by 9 bases and V by 4 bases; bases with no gene match: 7. Germline V CDR1 and CDR2: SGHDN, FVKESK. The CDR3 runs to 15 residues. CDR3 sequence reads: CASSLTGQGSSPLHF. The CDR3 DNA sequence: TGTGCCAGCAGCCTCACGGGACAGGGAAGTTCACCCCTCCACTTT.